One sample yielded the 10 T cell receptor beta chains listed below, sequenced in a study of T cell responses to AZD1222 COVID-19 vaccine. Assay: immunoSEQ multiplex PCR; the TCRdb copy retains only in-frame clones and omits some. The profile covers fewer than 180,000 clones, with 80% to 95% appearing a single time and about 3.2% taken by the ten largest. Sequencing was performed on peripheral blood, taken 28 days after the second AZD1222 dose. These receptors were collected from an adult who received the AZD1222 COVID-19 vaccine.

The J gene is TRBJ1-2, the V gene TRBV27; D remains unclear. Deletions cut 5 bases from V and 4 bases from J, with 11 bases between. This CDR3 spans 13 amino acids. Germline V CDR1 and CDR2: MNHEY, SMNVEV (reference sequence). CDR3 coding DNA: TGTGCCAGCAGTACTAACAGTGGCTATGGCTACACCTTC. It yields the protein CASSTNSGYGYTF.

This rearrangement joins TRBV29-1 to TRBJ1-2; no definite D call. The ends were cut back, 3 bases at V and 3 bases at J, with 8 bases in the middle. The germline V gene encodes CDR1 SQVTM and CDR2 ANQGSEA. The CDR3 extends over 12 amino acids. CDR3 residues: CSVEDRHYGYTF. The CDR3 nucleotides are TGCAGCGTTGAGGACCGGCACTATGGCTACACCTTC.

The V gene is TRBV27, the J gene TRBJ2-5; TRBD2 might be the D (6 bases). V was trimmed by 8 bases and J by 3 bases, leaving 16 bases between them. Germline CDR1 MNHEY, CDR2 SMNVEV (reference sequence). This CDR3 contains 14 residues. CDR3 region: CASGRRGEKETQYF. The CDR3 nucleotides are TGTGCCAGCGGGAGGAGGGGAGAAAAAGAGACCCAGTACTTC.

A single count supports this clone. J is TRBJ1-5 and V is TRBV19; no reliable D call. Germline CDR1 LNHDA, CDR2 SQIVND (reference sequence). The V and J ends lost 1 base and 3 bases respectively, with 10 bases between them. This CDR3 comprises 15 residues. DNA for the CDR3: TGTGCCAGTAGTATAGTGGGTGTGCTCAATCAGCCCCAGCATTTT. Its protein product is CASSIVGVLNQPQHF.

The rearrangement joins TRBV6-5 to TRBJ1-2; 12 bases fit TRBD1. There are 15 residues in the CDR3. The germline V gene encodes CDR1 MNHEY and CDR2 SVGAGI. With 5 bases clipped from V and 4 bases from J, the junction kept 5 bases outside the gene matches. In nucleotides, the CDR3 is TGTGCCAGCAGTCTCGGGACAGGGGGCATCTATGGCTACACCTTC. Encoded protein: CASSLGTGGIYGYTF.

The chain has TRBV28 and TRBJ2-1; 8 bases match TRBD2. From germline, CDR1 is MDHEN and CDR2 SYDVKM. CDR3 length: 14 amino acids. V lost 7 bases to trimming and J lost 2 bases; unmatched junction nucleotides: 4. CDR3 DNA sequence: TGTGCCAGCAATACGGGAGGGGCCTACAATGAGCAGTTCTTC. It encodes CASNTGGAYNEQFF. The full variable domain, in which reference TRBV28 and TRBJ2-1 provide the parts outside the CDR3, is DVKVTQSSRYLVKRTGEKVFLECVQDMDHENMFWYRQDPGLGLRLIYFSYDVKMKEKGDIPEGYSVSREKKERFSLILESASTNQTSMYLCASNTGGAYNEQFFGPGTRLTVL.

The J gene is TRBJ2-7, the V gene TRBV5-6; TRBD1 matches at 9 bases. The CDR3 has 14 residues. Per germline, CDR1 SGHDT and CDR2 YYEEEE. V trimming: 6 bases; J trimming: 4 bases; junction bases outside the gene matches: 8. CDR3 amino acids: CASTLGQGVYEQYF. The CDR3 bases are TGTGCCAGCACCCTGGGACAGGGTGTTTACGAGCAGTACTTC.

This clone came up a few times. This rearrangement joins TRBV24-1 to TRBJ1-5; D call uncertain. Germline CDR1 reads KGHDR; CDR2 reads SFDVKD. Trimming shortened V by 5 bases and J by 4 bases, and 8 bases separated the two germline ends. The CDR3 contains 13 residues. The CDR3, as DNA: TGTGCCACCAGTGCCCCGGGAAATCAGCCCCAGCATTTT. This gives the protein CATSAPGNQPQHF.

The gene calls are TRBV3-1 (or the pseudogene TRBV3-2) and TRBJ2-3; tentative D call: TRBD1 (6 bases). The CDR3 has 17 residues. The ends were cut back, 0 bases at V and 7 bases at J, with 20 bases in the middle. Germline V gene lookup returns CDR1 LGHDT and CDR2 YNNKEL (reference sequence). The CDR3 coding sequence is TGTGCCAGCAGCCAAGATCGCCGCACAGGGACCACGAATACGCAGTATTTT. Protein product: CASSQDRRTGTTNTQYF.

The chain couples TRBV28 to TRBJ2-2; a weak D match, TRBD2 (6 bases). V was shortened by 2 bases and J by 5 bases, with 12 bases between the two germline ends. CDR1 is MDHEN and CDR2 is SYDVKM in the germline V gene. The CDR3 contains 15 residues. CDR3 nucleotide sequence: TGTGCCAGCAGTTTAGGAGGGGCGAGGACCGGGGAGCTGTTTTTT. It translates to CASSLGGARTGELFF.